This record covers a single T cell receptor beta chain. This entry comes from a study of multiple sclerosis patients with progressive multifocal leukoencephalopathy. Time point described: before natalizumab initiation. The CDR3 has 14 amino acids. V was trimmed by 5 bases and J by 8 bases, leaving 18 bases between them. CDR1 and CDR2 from the germline V gene are SGHNT and YENEEA. Profiling relied on immunoSEQ multiplex PCR, and the TCRdb table lists in-frame clones only, not all of them. The sample lists tens of thousands of clones; 80% to 95% were seen once. The V gene is TRBV11-3, the J gene TRBJ1-1; D may be TRBD1 (6 bases). Sequenced sample: PBMCs. The receptor was isolated from a man aged 25 to 40 with multiple sclerosis. This CDR3 is CASSPPSGAMEAFF. In DNA form, the CDR3 reads TGTGCCAGCAGCCCGCCATCGGGGGCTATGGAAGCTTTCTTT.